The 6 T cell receptor beta chains presented below share a single source sample, sequenced in a study of patients and donors after allogeneic stem cell transplantation. TCRdb reprocessed the RT-PCR reads with MiXCR, giving one entry per CDR3 protein. The table has 200,000 to 250,000 distinct CDR3 sequences, roughly an eighth seen once; the top ten hold 11%. Sequencing was carried out using blood, either unsorted or a sorted T cell fraction (not recorded which). The receptors were gathered from a human donor who was either an allogeneic HSCT recipient or a stem cell or donor lymphocyte infusion donor (not recorded which). It is not recorded whose cells these are; they may come from a transplant donor.

This chain joins TRBV19 and TRBJ1-5; D remains ambiguous. The germline V gene has CDR1 LNHDA and CDR2 SQIVND (reference sequence). Between the trimmed V and J ends, which lost 4 bases and 0 bases, there was a span of 13 bases. The length of the CDR3 is 16 residues. CDR3 in amino acids: CASSRPESYSNQPQHF. As DNA, the CDR3 is TGTGCCAGTAGTAGGCCAGAATCATATAGCAATCAGCCCCAGCATTTT.

This clonotype turned up a few times. J is TRBJ2-1 and V is TRBV5-1, with a weak D call TRBD1 (5 bases). Germline CDR1 SGHRS, CDR2 YFSETQ. Trimming removed 2 bases at V and 7 bases at J, with 7 bases between. The CDR3 has 12 amino acids. CDR3 in amino acids: CASSFDRNEQFF. Here the CDR3 DNA reads TGCGCCAGCAGCTTCGACAGAAATGAGCAGTTCTTC.

This clonotype was seen repeatedly, ten times or more. The rearrangement links TRBV15 to TRBJ2-5, with 7 bases lining up with TRBD2. Germline CDR1 is LNHNV and CDR2 is YYDKDF (reference sequence). The CDR3 extends over 15 amino acids. The ends lost 0 bases at V and 2 bases at J; junction bases unmatched: 3. The CDR3 DNA reads as TGTGCCACCAGCAGAGATTCGGGAGGTCAAGAGACCCAGTACTTC. This gives the protein CATSRDSGGQETQYF.

This clonotype was found many times. This chain joins TRBV20-1 and TRBJ2-7, with 8 positions matching TRBD1. The germline gives CDR1 DFQATT, CDR2 SNEGSKA (reference sequence). The CDR3 runs 13 residues. The V segment lost 6 bases and the J segment 5 bases; nucleotides outside the gene matches: 9. The CDR3 DNA sequence: TGCAGTGCCCCTGAGACAGGGGTGGACGAGCAGTACTTC. It translates to CSAPETGVDEQYF.

This clonotype has a handful of counts. The chain employs TRBV20-1 and TRBJ2-1; 7 bases agree with TRBD1. Trimming removed 5 bases from V and 8 bases from J; junction bases left unmatched: 6. The germline V gene has CDR1 DFQATT and CDR2 SNEGSKA (reference sequence). CDR3 length: 12 amino acids. CDR3 residues: CSAAGQVDEQFF. The CDR3 coding sequence is TGCAGTGCTGCAGGACAGGTTGATGAGCAGTTCTTC.

This clonotype was detected only a few times. The rearrangement links TRBV20-1 to TRBJ2-7, with D possibly being TRBD2 (6 bases). The CDR3 loop spans 14 amino acids. Germline CDR1 is DFQATT and CDR2 is SNEGSKA (reference sequence). Between the trimmed V and J ends, which lost 0 bases and 2 bases, there was a span of 11 bases. CDR3 sequence: CSARDSGSPYEQYF. The CDR3 DNA follows: TGCAGTGCTAGAGATAGCGGAAGCCCCTACGAGCAGTACTTC.